A single T cell receptor beta chain is shown here with its context. No antigen is known for it. The data were taken from a study of long-term antiretroviral therapy in people with HIV. CDR1 and CDR2 (germline): LGHNA, YSLEER. There are 18 residues in the CDR3. Trimming left V 0 bases short and J 3 bases short, with 21 bases between. Investigators performed immunoSEQ version v3.0 at survey level. The study targeted about 35,000-55,000 T-cell genomes per sample in sequencing. Using immunoSEQ multiplex PCR, the repertoire was profiled, and TCRdb retains in-frame clones only, with some absent. The profile covers fewer than 30,000 clones, with about 91% appearing a single time and roughly 8.9% taken by the ten largest. Findings and caveats of the study: Pre-ART expanded clones dominated the repertoire at every time point.

This clonotype was sampled from a man between 45 and 60 years old with HIV. The sequencing here drew on unsorted PBMCs, taken 1.8 years before starting antiretroviral therapy. The chain is built from TRBV4-3 and TRBJ2-7, with D perhaps matching TRBD1 (6 bases). The CDR3 DNA sequence: TGCGCCAGCAGCCAAGAGCCCGTCGGCAGGGGTTTGGTCTACGAGCAGTACTTC. This sequence encodes CASSQEPVGRGLVYEQYF.